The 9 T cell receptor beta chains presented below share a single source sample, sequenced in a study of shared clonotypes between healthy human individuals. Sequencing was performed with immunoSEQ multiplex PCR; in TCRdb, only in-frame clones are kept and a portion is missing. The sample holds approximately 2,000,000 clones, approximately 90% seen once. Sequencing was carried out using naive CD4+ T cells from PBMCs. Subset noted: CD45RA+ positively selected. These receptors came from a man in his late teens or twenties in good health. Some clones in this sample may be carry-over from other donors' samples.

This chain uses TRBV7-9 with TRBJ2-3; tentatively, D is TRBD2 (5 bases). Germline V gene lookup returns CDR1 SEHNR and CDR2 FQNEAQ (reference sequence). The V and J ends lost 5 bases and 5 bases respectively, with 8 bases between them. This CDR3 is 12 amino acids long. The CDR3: CASSPRGDTQYF. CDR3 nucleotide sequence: TGTGCCAGCAGCCCTCGGGGAGATACGCAGTATTTT.

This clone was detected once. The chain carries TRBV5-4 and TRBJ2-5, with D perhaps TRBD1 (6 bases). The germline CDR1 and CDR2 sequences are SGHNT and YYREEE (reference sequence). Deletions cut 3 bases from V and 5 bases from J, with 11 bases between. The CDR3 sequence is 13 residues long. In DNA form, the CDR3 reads TGTGCCAGCAGCTACAGGGTGAGGGAGACCCAGTACTTC. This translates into CASSYRVRETQYF.

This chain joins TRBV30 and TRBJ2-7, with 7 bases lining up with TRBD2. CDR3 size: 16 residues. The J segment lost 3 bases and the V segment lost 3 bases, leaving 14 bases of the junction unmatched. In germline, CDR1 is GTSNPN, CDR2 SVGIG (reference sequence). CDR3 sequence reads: CAWRAGASGIGYEQYF. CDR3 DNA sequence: TGTGCCTGGAGGGCCGGGGCTAGCGGAATTGGCTACGAGCAGTACTTC.

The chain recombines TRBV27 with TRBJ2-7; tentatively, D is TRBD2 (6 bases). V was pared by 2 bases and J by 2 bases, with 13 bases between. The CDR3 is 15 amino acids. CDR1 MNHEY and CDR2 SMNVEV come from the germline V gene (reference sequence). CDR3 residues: CASSLLGSKTYEQYF. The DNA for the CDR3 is TGTGCCAGCAGTTTACTCGGGAGTAAAACCTACGAGCAGTACTTC.

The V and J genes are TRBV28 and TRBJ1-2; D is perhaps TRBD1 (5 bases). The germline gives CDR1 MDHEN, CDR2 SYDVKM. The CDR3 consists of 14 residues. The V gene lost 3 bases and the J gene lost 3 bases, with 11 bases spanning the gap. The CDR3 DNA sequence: TGTGCCAGCAGTTTCAGGGAGGAAGACTATGGCTACACCTTC. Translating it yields CASSFREEDYGYTF.

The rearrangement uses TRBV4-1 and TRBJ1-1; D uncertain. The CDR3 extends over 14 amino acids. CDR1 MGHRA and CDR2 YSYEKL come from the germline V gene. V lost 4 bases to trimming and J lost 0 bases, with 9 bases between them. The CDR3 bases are TGCGCCAGCAGCCGAAATCCGGTGAACACTGAAGCTTTCTTT. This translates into CASSRNPVNTEAFF.

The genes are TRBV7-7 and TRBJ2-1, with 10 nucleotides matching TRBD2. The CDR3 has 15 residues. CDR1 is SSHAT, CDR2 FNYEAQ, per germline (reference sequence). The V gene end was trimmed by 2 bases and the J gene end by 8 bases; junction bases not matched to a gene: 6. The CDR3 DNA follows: TGTGCCAGCAGCTTAAGTAGCGGGAGGAGCGATGAGCAGTTCTTC. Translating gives CASSLSSGRSDEQFF.

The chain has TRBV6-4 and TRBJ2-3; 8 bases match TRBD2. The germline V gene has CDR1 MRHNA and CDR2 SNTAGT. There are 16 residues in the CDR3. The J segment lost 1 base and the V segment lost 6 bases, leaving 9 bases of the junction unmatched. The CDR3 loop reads CASRDGTRWGTDTQYF. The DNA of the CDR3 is TGTGCCAGCAGAGACGGGACTAGATGGGGCACAGATACGCAGTATTTT.

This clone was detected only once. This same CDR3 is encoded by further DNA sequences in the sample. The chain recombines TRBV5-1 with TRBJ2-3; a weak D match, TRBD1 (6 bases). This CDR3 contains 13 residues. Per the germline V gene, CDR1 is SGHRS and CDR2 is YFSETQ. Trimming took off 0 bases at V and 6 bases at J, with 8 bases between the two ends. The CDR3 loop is CASSLGQGDTQYF. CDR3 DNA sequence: TGCGCCAGCAGCTTGGGCCAGGGGGATACGCAGTATTTT.